This T cell receptor beta chain appears in the sequencing data of a study of shared T cell receptors in the human thymus. The repertoire was sequenced with immunoSEQ multiplex PCR; TCRdb's copy has only in-frame clones and lacks some. Of hundreds of thousands of clones in the sample, approximately 83% are singletons; the top ten hold over 0.008%. This CDR3 region has 21 residues. V lost 3 bases, J lost 0 bases, and 15 bases stayed unmatched. The V gene's germline CDR1 is SGHRS and CDR2 YFSETQ. This same sample was also taken into another study, of human thymus T cells. Per that study: Thymic resections from corrective heart surgery supplied the tissue. There were highly overlapping thymic repertoires among unrelated individuals, as related research reported.

This rearrangement joins TRBV5-1 to TRBJ2-1; TRBD2 aligns across 13 bases. The sample comprised thymocytes. This sequence was found in a girl less than two years old with a congenital heart defect. The CDR3 nucleotides read TGCGCCAGCAGCTCACTCCCTGGACTAGCGGGGGCCATTAGCTCCTACAATGAGCAGTTCTTC. This codes for CASSSLPGLAGAISSYNEQFF. The variable domain in full, with the rest retrieved from reference TRBV5-1 and TRBJ2-1, is KAGVTQTPRYLIKTRGQQVTLSCSPISGHRSVSWYQQTPGQGLQFLFEYFSETQRNKGNFPGRFSGRQFSNSRSEMNVSTLELGDSALYLCASSSLPGLAGAISSYNEQFFGPGTRLTVL.